This TCR beta chain is drawn from a study of cytomegalovirus exposure and HLA in healthy donors. Study-level information: Prior work identified under 130 million unique TCR beta sequences in approximately 200 million T cells.

This clone appeared a few times. The CDR3 totals 18 residues. From germline, CDR1 is MNHEY and CDR2 SMNVEV (reference sequence). The PCR made use of 60 Vbeta and 13 Jbeta primers. TCRdb keeps only in-frame clones here, not all; method: immunoSEQ multiplex PCR. The data show approximately 100,000 clones, with approximately 68% seen just once and approximately 4.3% held by the top ten. The receptor was isolated from a woman aged 18-29 years in good health and CMV-seropositive. Sequences were obtained from PBMCs. The genes are TRBV27 and TRBJ2-5; 14 nucleotides match TRBD2. The J call may be faulty, since TRBJ2-7 better matches the DNA end. The CDR3 loop reads CASTSTSGRASNRNEQYF. CDR3 DNA sequence: TGTGCCAGCACCTCGACTAGCGGGAGGGCCTCTAACAGGAACGAGCAGTACTTC.